This T cell receptor beta chain was observed in a study of memory CD4+ T cells and cytomegalovirus serostatus. Findings and caveats of the study: Of 150 to 200 reported CMV TCRbeta sequences, some 67 were found in memory CD4+ repertoires.

This clone was recorded once. Its specificity is not known. Sequenced by immunoSEQ multiplex PCR; TCRdb stores in-frame clones only, minus some. Here the sample spans about 64,000 clones, 70% to 80% being singletons. The sort gate was single viable CD3+CD4+CD8-CD45RO+ cells for memory CD4+ T cells. The sample comprised memory CD4+ T cells from blood. This receptor was obtained from an adult in good health and CMV-seronegative.

The CDR3 region is CASSVTGREKLFF. The DNA for the CDR3 is TGTGCCAGCAGCGTGACAGGGCGAGAAAAACTGTTTTTT. The chain recombines TRBV6-5 with TRBJ1-4; 7 nucleotides align to TRBD1. The V segment lost 6 bases and the J segment 8 bases; nucleotides outside the gene matches: 6. From germline, CDR1 is MNHEY and CDR2 SVGAGI. The CDR3 totals 13 residues.